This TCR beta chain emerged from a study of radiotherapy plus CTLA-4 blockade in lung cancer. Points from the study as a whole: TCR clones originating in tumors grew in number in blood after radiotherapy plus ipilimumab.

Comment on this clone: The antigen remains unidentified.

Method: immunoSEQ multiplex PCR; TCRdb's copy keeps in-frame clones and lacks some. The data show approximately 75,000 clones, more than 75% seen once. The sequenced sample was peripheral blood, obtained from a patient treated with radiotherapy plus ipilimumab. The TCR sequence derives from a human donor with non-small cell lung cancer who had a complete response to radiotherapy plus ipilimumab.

CDR3 DNA sequence: TGTGCCAGCAGTGATGAGGACAGTGAGCAGTTCTTC. Translated: CASSDEDSEQFF. The chain links TRBV2 to TRBJ2-1; D perhaps matches TRBD1 (6 bases). The CDR3 loop spans 12 amino acids. Germline CDR1 is SNHLY and CDR2 is FYNNEI. Trimming left V 3 bases short and J 9 bases short, with 9 bases between.